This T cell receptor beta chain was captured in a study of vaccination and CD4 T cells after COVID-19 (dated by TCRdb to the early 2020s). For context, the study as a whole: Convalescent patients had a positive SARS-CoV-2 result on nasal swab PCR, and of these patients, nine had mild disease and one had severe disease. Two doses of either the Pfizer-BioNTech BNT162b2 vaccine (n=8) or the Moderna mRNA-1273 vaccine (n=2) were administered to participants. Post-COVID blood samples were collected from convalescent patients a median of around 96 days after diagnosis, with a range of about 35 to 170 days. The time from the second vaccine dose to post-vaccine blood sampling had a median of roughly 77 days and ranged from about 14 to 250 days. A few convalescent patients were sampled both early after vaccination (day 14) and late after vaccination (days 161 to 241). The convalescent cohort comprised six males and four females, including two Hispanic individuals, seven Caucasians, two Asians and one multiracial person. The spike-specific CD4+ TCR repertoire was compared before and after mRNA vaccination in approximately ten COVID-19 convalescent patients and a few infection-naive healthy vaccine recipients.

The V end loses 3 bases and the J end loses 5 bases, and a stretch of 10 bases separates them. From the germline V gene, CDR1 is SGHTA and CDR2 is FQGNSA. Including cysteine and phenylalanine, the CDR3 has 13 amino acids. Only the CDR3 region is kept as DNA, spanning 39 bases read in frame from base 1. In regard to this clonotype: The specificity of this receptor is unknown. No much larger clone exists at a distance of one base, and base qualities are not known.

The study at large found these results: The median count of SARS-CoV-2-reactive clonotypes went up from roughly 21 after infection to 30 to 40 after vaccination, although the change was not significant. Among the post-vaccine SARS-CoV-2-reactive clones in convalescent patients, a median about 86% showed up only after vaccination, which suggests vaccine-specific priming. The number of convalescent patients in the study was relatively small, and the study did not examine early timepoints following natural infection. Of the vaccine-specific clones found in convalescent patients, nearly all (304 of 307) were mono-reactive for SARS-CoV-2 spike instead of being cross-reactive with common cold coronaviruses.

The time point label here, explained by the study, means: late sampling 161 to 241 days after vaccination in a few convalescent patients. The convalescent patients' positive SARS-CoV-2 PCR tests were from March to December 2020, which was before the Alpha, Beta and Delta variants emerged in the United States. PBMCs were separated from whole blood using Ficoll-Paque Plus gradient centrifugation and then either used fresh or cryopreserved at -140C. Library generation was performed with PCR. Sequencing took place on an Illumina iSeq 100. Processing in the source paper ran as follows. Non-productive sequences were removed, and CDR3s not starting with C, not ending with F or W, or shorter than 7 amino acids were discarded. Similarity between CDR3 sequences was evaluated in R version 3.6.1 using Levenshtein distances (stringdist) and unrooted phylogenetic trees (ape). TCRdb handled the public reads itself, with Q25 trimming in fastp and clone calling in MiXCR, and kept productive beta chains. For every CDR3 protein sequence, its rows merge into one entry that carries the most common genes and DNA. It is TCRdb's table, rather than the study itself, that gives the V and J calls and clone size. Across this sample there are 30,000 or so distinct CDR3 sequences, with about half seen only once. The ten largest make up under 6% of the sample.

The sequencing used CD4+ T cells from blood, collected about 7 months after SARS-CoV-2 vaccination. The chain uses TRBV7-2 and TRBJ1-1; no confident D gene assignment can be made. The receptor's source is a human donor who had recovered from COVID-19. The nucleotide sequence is TGTGCCAGCAGCTTGGTCATTCGGACTGAAGCTTTCTTT. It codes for CASSLVIRTEAFF. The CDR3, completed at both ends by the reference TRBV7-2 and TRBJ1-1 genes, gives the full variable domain GAGVSQSPSNKVTEKGKDVELRCDPISGHTALYWYRQSLGQGLEFLIYFQGNSAPDKSGLPSDRFSAERTGGSVSTLTIQRTQQEDSAVYLCASSLVIRTEAFFGQGTRLTVV.